Shown below are 11 T cell receptor beta chains from a single sample sequenced in a study of blood T cell repertoires in COVID-19. Produced via immunoSEQ multiplex PCR; TCRdb's table is partial and in-frame only. Of around 300,000 clones in the sample, around 85% are singletons; the top ten hold just over 7%. Sequencing was performed on peripheral blood. The receptors were sampled from a human donor in a cohort sampled during active COVID-19.

The chain links TRBV20-1 to TRBJ1-1; the D is unclear. V was shortened by 3 bases and J by 4 bases, with 12 bases between the two germline ends. Germline V gene data show CDR1 as DFQATT and CDR2 as SNEGSKA (reference sequence). CDR3 size: 13 residues. Here the CDR3 reads CSASRIGFTEAFF. CDR3 nucleotides: TGCAGTGCTAGTCGCATCGGGTTCACTGAAGCTTTCTTT.

V usage is TRBV5-1 and J usage is TRBJ1-3; D possibly corresponds to TRBD1 (6 bases). Germline V gives CDR1 SGHRS, CDR2 YFSETQ. The CDR3 sequence is 17 residues long. The V and J ends lost 0 bases and 0 bases respectively, with 13 bases between them. CDR3 protein: CASSLVSGEYSGNTIYF. The CDR3 nucleotides read TGCGCCAGCAGCTTGGTGTCAGGGGAGTACTCTGGAAACACCATATATTTT.

The chain employs TRBV5-5 and TRBJ2-1; 10 bases match TRBD1. V was pared by 3 bases and J by 7 bases, with 7 bases of the junction left unmatched. Germline lookup yields CDR1 SGHKS and CDR2 YYEKEE (reference sequence). This CDR3 contains 15 residues. CDR3 coding DNA: TGTGCCAGCAGCTACGGGGGACAGGGGTCGAATGAGCAGTTCTTC. It codes for CASSYGGQGSNEQFF.

V and J are TRBV19 and TRBJ1-5; 8 nucleotides align to TRBD1. CDR3 length equals 18 residues. V shed 2 bases, J shed 0 bases, and the junction held 9 bases outside the gene matches. CDR1 and CDR2 (germline): LNHDA, SQIVND (reference sequence). The CDR3 is CASSIIDRGRYSNQPQHF. The CDR3 DNA sequence: TGTGCCAGTAGTATAATCGACAGGGGCCGATATAGCAATCAGCCCCAGCATTTT.

The rearrangement links TRBV24-1 to TRBJ1-1, with a weak D call TRBD1 (5 bases). Germline CDR1 is KGHDR and CDR2 is SFDVKD. The ends were cut back, 3 bases at V and 6 bases at J, with 10 bases in the middle. There are 13 residues in the CDR3. CDR3 protein: CATSDPGYPEAFF. The CDR3 nucleotides are TGTGCCACCAGTGATCCAGGGTACCCTGAAGCTTTCTTT.

J is TRBJ2-3 and V is TRBV29-1; D is perhaps TRBD2 (6 bases). V lost 0 bases to trimming and J lost 8 bases, with 9 bases between them. Per the germline V gene, CDR1 is SQVTM and CDR2 is ANQGSEA. This CDR3 contains 12 residues. The CDR3 DNA is TGCAGCGTTGAAGAGGAGGGATCTACGCAGTATTTT. Translated, it gives CSVEEEGSTQYF.

This chain links TRBV7-9 with TRBJ2-1, with TRBD2 identical over 11 bases. The germline V gene encodes CDR1 SEHNR and CDR2 FQNEAQ (reference sequence). The CDR3 consists of 14 residues. Trimming removed 6 bases from V and 2 bases from J; junction bases left unmatched: 0. CDR3: CASRLAGAYNEQFF. In DNA, the CDR3 is TGTGCCAGCAGACTAGCGGGGGCCTACAATGAGCAGTTCTTC.

The chain recombines TRBV6-4 with TRBJ1-6; perhaps TRBD1 as D (5 bases). Looked up from germline, CDR1 is MRHNA and CDR2 is SNTAGT. The CDR3 contains 14 residues. V shed 6 bases and J shed 7 bases, with 13 bases lying between them. CDR3 nucleotide sequence: TGTGCCAGCAGCGGAAGTCCAGGGAATTCACCCCTCCACTTT. Its protein is CASSGSPGNSPLHF.

A single count supports this clone. The V and J genes are TRBV6-5 and TRBJ2-5; tentative D call: TRBD1 (6 bases). The CDR3 is 15 residues long. The germline V and J ends were trimmed by 4 bases and 4 bases, with 16 bases remaining between them. Germline V gene lookup returns CDR1 MNHEY and CDR2 SVGAGI. In DNA, the CDR3 is TGTGCCAGCAGTTCGCAGGGGCGAAACACAGAGACCCAGTACTTC. Translating it yields CASSSQGRNTETQYF.

This chain uses TRBV7-9 with TRBJ1-1; D is unresolved. Germline CDR1 is SEHNR and CDR2 is FQNEAQ (reference sequence). The CDR3 is made up of 12 amino acids. V was pared by 4 bases and J by 12 bases, with 15 bases between. Written as DNA, the CDR3 is TGTGCCAGCAGCTCTAATGCTCTGCAAACTTTCTTT. This sequence encodes CASSSNALQTFF. Complete variable domain (other parts from reference TRBV7-9 and TRBJ1-1): DTGVSQNPRHKITKRGQNVTFRCDPISEHNRLYWYRQTLGQGPEFLTYFQNEAQLEKSRLLSDRFSAERPKGSFSTLEIQRTEQGDSAMYLCASSSNALQTFFGQGTRLTVV.

The J gene is TRBJ1-4, the V gene TRBV19, with D perhaps matching TRBD1 (5 bases). The CDR3 runs to 16 residues. Germline values: CDR1 LNHDA, CDR2 SQIVND (reference sequence). Trimming removed 5 bases from V and 5 bases from J, with 18 bases in between. CDR3 bases: TGTGCCAGTAGTGCCAGCAGGGTAGAGATCAATGAAAAACTGTTTTTT. Translating gives CASSASRVEINEKLFF.